Listed below are T cell receptor beta chains from one sample, sequenced in a study of post-analysis software for immune sequencing data. Via MiXCR, TCRdb re-called the PCR reads, giving one row per CDR3 protein. The sample carries around 770,000 distinct CDR3 sequences, approximately 44% recorded once. Sequencing was carried out using blood. Receptor source: a girl under 18 with multiple sclerosis. Each CDR3 is given with its conserved first and last residue. The D gene is left open where the match is weak. Clone size is stated in some rows and not others, as once, few, many or a class when expanded.

TRBV7-9	11	once	.	TRBJ2-1	CASSPAWEQFF	TGTGCCAGCAGCCCAGCCTGGGAGCAGTTCTTC
TRBV7-9	15	few	.	TRBJ1-4	CASSREQQKVEKLFF	TGTGCCAGCAGCCGTGAGCAGCAAAAGGTTGAAAAACTGTTTTTT
TRBV30	14	.	TRBD1	TRBJ2-7	CAWTLGQGQETQYF	TGTGCCTGGACTTTGGGACAGGGGCAAGAGACCCAGTACTTT
TRBV27	21	.	.	TRBJ2-3	CASSLPPGVLKGGQSTDTQYF	TGTGCCAGCAGTTTACCTCCAGGGGTATTGAAGGGAGGACAGAGCACAGATACGCAGTATTTT
TRBV4-2	13	once	.	TRBJ2-1	CASSQLRDNEQFF	TGTGCCAGCAGCCAATTGCGGGACAATGAGCAGTTCTTC
TRBV4-2	14	.	.	TRBJ1-2	CASSPPGGVDGYTF	TGTGCCAGCAGCCCTCCAGGTGGAGTGGATGGCTACACCTTC
TRBV10-2	15	.	.	TRBJ2-5	CASSEWQEYQETQYF	TGCGCCAGCAGTGAGTGGCAGGAGTACCAAGAGACCCAGTACTTC
TRBV5-6	15	.	.	TRBJ2-7	CASSLGPGEGYEQYF	TGTGCCAGCAGCTTGGGGCCAGGGGAAGGCTACGAGCAGTACTTC
TRBV4-1	15	few	.	TRBJ2-7	CASSQTGTSAGEQYF	TGCGCCAGCAGCCAAACAGGGACTTCGGCAGGCGAGCAGTACTTC
TRBV29-1	15	.	TRBD2	TRBJ2-3	CSVEPSGSATDTQYF	TGCAGCGTTGAGCCTAGCGGGAGCGCCACAGATACGCAGTATTTT
TRBV6-5	14	.	.	TRBJ2-5	CASSGGGSVETQYF	TGTGCCAGCAGTGGGGGCGGGAGTGTGGAGACCCAGTACTTC
TRBV7-2	15	.	TRBD2	TRBJ2-1	CASRFSGSVYNEQFF	TGTGCCAGCAGGTTTAGCGGGAGTGTCTACAATGAGCAGTTCTTC
TRBV7-8	16	.	TRBD1	TRBJ1-1	CASRGGDRYMNTEAFF	TGTGCCAGCAGGGGGGGGGACAGATACATGAACACTGAAGCTTTCTTT
TRBV6-1	15	few	TRBD1	TRBJ2-5	CASSEGTGAKETQYF	TGTGCCAGCAGTGAAGGGACAGGGGCCAAAGAGACCCAGTACTTC
TRBV30	16	.	TRBD2	TRBJ2-1	CAWSVGAGDLYNEQFF	TGTGCCTGGAGTGTTGGAGCGGGAGATCTCTACAATGAGCAGTTCTTC
TRBV7-9	16	.	.	TRBJ2-5	CASSPPSAGYQETQYF	TGTGCCAGCAGCCCCCCCTCGGCGGGATACCAAGAGACCCAGTACTTC
TRBV7-2	14	.	.	TRBJ1-5	CASSRAEGNQPQHF	TGTGCCAGCAGCCGGGCGGAAGGAAATCAGCCCCAGCATTTT
TRBV30	15	.	.	TRBJ1-5	CAWSAGTPNDQPQHF	TGTGCCTGGAGTGCCGGAACACCGAATGATCAGCCCCAGCATTTT
TRBV20-1	13	.	TRBD1	TRBJ1-2	CSAWDRRNYGYTF	TGCAGTGCTTGGGACAGGAGAAACTATGGCTACACCTTC
TRBV7-9	13	.	TRBD1	TRBJ2-5	CASSLGDRGRQYF	TGTGCCAGCAGCTTAGGGGACAGGGGACGGCAGTACTTC
TRBV12-3/TRBV12-4	16	.	.	TRBJ1-6	CASSFPARSEESPLHF	TGTGCCAGCAGTTTCCCCGCCAGGTCTGAGGAATCACCCCTCCACTTT
TRBV7-2	13	.	.	TRBJ1-1	CASSVNRLEEAFF	TGTGCCAGCAGCGTGAACAGGTTGGAGGAAGCTTTCTTT
TRBV7-2	15	.	.	TRBJ1-1	CASSLAGGTNTEAFF	TGTGCCAGCAGCTTAGCCGGGGGCACGAACACTGAAGCTTTCTTT
TRBV7-6	15	.	.	TRBJ1-1	CASSLAGAENTEAFF	TGTGCCAGCAGCTTAGCGGGAGCAGAGAACACTGAAGCTTTCTTT
TRBV3-1	16	.	TRBD2	TRBJ2-7	CASKQTLGGDSYEQYF	TGTGCCAGCAAGCAAACGTTGGGGGGGGATTCCTACGAGCAGTACTTC
TRBV7-2	15	many	TRBD2	TRBJ2-1	CASSLAGVSYNEQFF	TGTGCCAGCAGTTTAGCGGGAGTATCCTACAATGAGCAGTTCTTC